This is a list of T cell receptor beta chains from one sample in a study of blood T cell repertoires in COVID-19. The method was immunoSEQ multiplex PCR; TCRdb's version includes in-frame clones alone and lacks a portion of them. The data contain approximately 180,000 clones, approximately 85% of them singletons. Sequencing input: peripheral blood. Source of these receptors: a human donor with active or convalescent COVID-19. The donor label of this sample is uncertain. Each CDR3 is given with its conserved first and last residue. A D gene is named only where the DNA matches it firmly. Clone size is stated in some rows and not others, as once, few, many or a class when expanded.

D	length	V	J	size	CDR3	DNA
TRBD2	24	TRBV5-1	TRBJ2-2	-	CASSPQGPKKATSGSASGTGELFF	TGCGCCAGCAGCCCCCAGGGACCGAAGAAGGCGACTAGCGGGAGTGCGTCGGGCACCGGGGAGCTGTTTTTT
-	17	TRBV2	TRBJ2-6	-	CASNLGGTLTGANVLTF	TGTGCCAGCAACTTAGGGGGAACTTTAACTGGGGCCAACGTCCTGACTTTC
-	13	TRBV11-2	TRBJ2-7	-	CASNDLGQYEQYF	TGTGCCAGCAACGACCTAGGACAGTACGAGCAGTACTTC
TRBD2	17	TRBV19	TRBJ2-2	once	CASAPLAGPGNTGELFF	TGTGCATCGGCCCCCCTAGCGGGACCGGGGAACACCGGGGAGCTGTTTTTT
-	14	TRBV5-1	TRBJ1-4	-	CASSFGTTNEKLFF	TGCGCCAGCAGCTTCGGGACAACTAATGAAAAACTGTTTTTT
TRBD1	14	TRBV10-3	TRBJ1-6	-	CAITADRADSPLHF	TGTGCCATCACCGCGGACAGGGCGGATTCACCCCTCCACTTT
TRBD1	18	TRBV9	TRBJ2-6	-	CASSTSGGIALGANVLTF	TGTGCCAGCAGCACCTCAGGGGGTATAGCTCTGGGGGCCAACGTCCTGACTTTC
-	15	TRBV4-1	TRBJ1-1	-	CASSPTWRQYTEAFF	TGCGCCAGCAGCCCGACATGGAGACAGTACACTGAAGCTTTCTTT
TRBD2	16	TRBV6-6	TRBJ2-3	-	CASSYRGSGGTDTQYF	TGTGCCAGCAGTTACCGCGGTAGCGGGGGGACAGATACGCAGTATTTT
-	15	TRBV4-2	TRBJ1-1	-	CASSPETALNTEAFF	TGTGCCAGCAGCCCAGAGACAGCTTTGAACACTGAAGCTTTCTTT
TRBD1	16	TRBV4-2	TRBJ1-5	-	CASSLETGELTQPQHF	TGTGCCAGCAGCCTCGAGACAGGGGAACTCACTCAGCCCCAGCATTTT
-	11	TRBV6-5	TRBJ2-7	-	CASSWSGQQYF	TGTGCCAGCAGTTGGAGCGGGCAGCAGTACTTC
TRBD1	20	TRBV11-3	TRBJ2-3	-	CASSSNSWGTGRARTDTQYF	TGTGCCAGCAGCTCGAATTCCTGGGGGACAGGGCGCGCGCGCACAGATACGCAGTATTTT
-	12	TRBV12-3/TRBV12-4	TRBJ1-2	-	CASRLDYGGYTF	TGTGCCAGCAGACTAGACTATGGAGGCTACACCTTC
TRBD2	15	TRBV7-3	TRBJ2-1	-	CASSLSAGVYNEQFF	TGTGCCAGCAGCTTATCGGCGGGAGTTTACAATGAGCAGTTCTTC
TRBD1	14	TRBV12-5	TRBJ1-6	-	CASGLGQGPMTLHF	TGTGCTAGTGGTCTGGGACAGGGCCCGATGACCCTCCACTTT
TRBD1	16	TRBV5-4	TRBJ1-5	-	CASSQGTGGSNQPQHF	TGTGCCAGCAGCCAAGGGACAGGCGGTAGCAATCAGCCCCAGCATTTT
-	13	TRBV6-5	TRBJ1-3	once	CASQGSYGNTIYF	TGTGCCAGCCAGGGTTCTTACGGAAACACCATATATTTT
TRBD2	17	TRBV4-2	TRBJ2-1	once	CASSPRALAGGYNEQFF	TGTGCCAGCAGCCCCCGGGCCCTAGCGGGGGGATACAATGAGCAGTTCTTC
-	10	TRBV29-1	TRBJ2-5	-	CSGGTETQYF	TGCAGTGGAGGGACGGAGACCCAGTACTTC
TRBD1	15	TRBV19	TRBJ1-4	once	CASSMGTGGGEKLFF	TGTGCCAGTAGTATGGGGACAGGGGGAGGTGAAAAACTGTTTTTT
-	15	TRBV5-1	TRBJ2-7	-	CASRDTGTPPDEQYF	TGCGCCAGCAGGGATACCGGGACACCCCCCGACGAGCAGTACTTC
-	15	TRBV3-1/TRBV3-2	TRBJ1-1	-	CASSHRGLMNTEAFF	TGTGCCAGCAGCCACCGGGGACTAATGAACACTGAAGCTTTCTTT
TRBD2	16	TRBV15	TRBJ2-3	-	CATSTGLAGVADTQYF	TGTGCCACCAGCACCGGACTAGCGGGAGTTGCAGATACGCAGTATTTT
-	16	TRBV7-2	TRBJ2-2	-	CASSLFGFGSTGELFF	TGTGCCAGCAGCTTATTTGGGTTCGGGAGCACCGGGGAGCTGTTTTTT
-	13	TRBV2	TRBJ2-4	-	CATRGGGGNIQYF	TGTGCCACCAGGGGGGGAGGCGGGAACATTCAGTACTTC
TRBD2	14	TRBV13	TRBJ2-7	-	CASSLRGGYGEQYF	TGTGCCAGCAGCTTGCGGGGGGGATACGGCGAGCAGTACTTC
-	15	TRBV12-5	TRBJ2-2	-	CASGLVLDRTGELFF	TGTGCTAGTGGCCTCGTTCTAGACCGGACCGGGGAGCTGTTTTTT
TRBD1	12	TRBV28	TRBJ2-7	many	CASSTFGTGLYF	TGTGCCAGCAGTACCTTCGGGACAGGACTTTACTTC
-	14	TRBV10-3	TRBJ2-7	-	CAISDGTKNYEQYF	TGTGCCATCAGTGATGGGACAAAGAACTACGAGCAGTACTTC
-	15	TRBV14	TRBJ2-3	-	CASSRGVRGTDTQYF	TGTGCCAGCAGCCGGGGGGTGCGGGGCACAGATACGCAGTATTTT
-	13	TRBV24-1	TRBJ2-3	-	CATSDSTRRAQYF	TGTGCCACCAGTGATTCCACCCGACGGGCGCAGTATTTT
TRBD1	15	TRBV5-1	TRBJ1-5	-	CASSLARQGDQPQHF	TGCGCCAGCAGCTTGGCCCGACAGGGAGATCAGCCCCAGCATTTT
-	19	TRBV12-2	TRBJ1-5	-	CASRLDYPRQADSNQPQHF	TGTGCAAGTCGCTTAGATTACCCGCGACAGGCAGATAGCAATCAGCCCCAGCATTTT
TRBD1	15	TRBV29-1	TRBJ2-3	-	CSTRTGAPITDTQYF	TGCAGCACTCGGACAGGCGCCCCTATCACAGATACGCAGTATTTT
-	13	TRBV5-6	TRBJ2-1	-	CASSLVSGNEQFF	TGTGCCAGCAGCTTGGTATCCGGTAATGAGCAGTTCTTC
-	15	TRBV5-1	TRBJ2-5	-	CASSLAVSRQETQYF	TGCGCCAGCAGCTTGGCCGTGAGTCGGCAAGAGACCCAGTACTTC
TRBD1	15	TRBV10-3	TRBJ1-4	few	CAISPRDRVGEKLFF	TGTGCCATCAGTCCCCGGGACAGGGTGGGTGAAAAACTGTTTTTT
TRBD1	16	TRBV5-6	TRBJ2-7	-	CASSGRTGFLSYEQYF	TGTGCCAGCAGCGGTAGGACAGGGTTCCTCTCCTACGAGCAGTACTTC
-	13	TRBV24-1	TRBJ2-7	-	CATSEAGSYEQYF	TGTGCCACCAGTGAGGCGGGGTCCTACGAGCAGTACTTC
TRBD2	16	TRBV6-1	TRBJ2-1	-	CASTQAGLLSYNEQFF	TGTGCCAGCACTCAAGCGGGACTTCTTTCCTACAATGAGCAGTTCTTC
TRBD1	15	TRBV29-1	TRBJ1-4	-	CSGRIEQGRGEKLFF	TGCAGCGGCCGAATAGAACAGGGGCGGGGTGAAAAACTGTTTTTT
-	16	TRBV5-1	TRBJ2-1	-	CASSSESAGVEDEQFF	TGCGCCAGCAGCAGTGAAAGCGCCGGGGTTGAAGATGAGCAGTTCTTC
-	17	TRBV28	TRBJ1-2	few	CASSPGQGIPDGYGYTF	TGTGCCAGCAGCCCAGGCCAGGGGATACCAGACGGCTATGGCTACACCTTC
-	15	TRBV3-1/TRBV3-2	TRBJ2-1	-	CASSQVGGTPNEQFF	TGTGCCAGCAGCCAAGTAGGCGGAACCCCCAATGAGCAGTTCTTC
TRBD2	12	TRBV3-1/TRBV3-2	TRBJ2-4	-	CASSQAGRDQYF	TGTGCCAGCAGCCAAGCAGGGAGGGATCAGTACTTC
TRBD2	14	TRBV6-6	TRBJ2-3	-	CASSFGGRVDTQYF	TGTGCCAGCAGTTTTGGCGGGAGGGTAGATACGCAGTATTTT
TRBD1	16	TRBV18	TRBJ1-3	once	CASSPTGTGVGNTIYF	TGTGCCAGCTCACCAACCGGGACAGGGGTCGGAAACACCATATATTTT
TRBD2	17	TRBV5-1	TRBJ2-1	-	CASSHPYSGGGYNEQFF	TGCGCCAGCAGCCACCCGTATAGCGGGGGGGGTTACAATGAGCAGTTCTTC
-	17	TRBV15	TRBJ2-7	-	CATSSEAGTSLIYEQYF	TGTGCCACCAGCAGTGAGGCCGGGACAAGTCTAATCTACGAGCAGTACTTC
-	12	TRBV7-2	TRBJ1-2	-	CASSLVENGYTF	TGTGCCAGCAGCTTAGTAGAAAATGGCTACACCTTC
-	13	TRBV4-2	TRBJ2-5	-	CASSQDGVGTQYF	TGTGCCAGCAGCCAAGACGGGGTCGGGACCCAGTACTTC
-	12	TRBV6-5	TRBJ1-2	-	CASSYSRESYTF	TGTGCCAGCAGTTACTCCCGGGAGAGCTACACCTTC
TRBD2	19	TRBV4-1	TRBJ2-3	-	CASSPTRLAGGSSTDTQYF	TGCGCCAGCAGCCCCACACGGCTAGCGGGAGGCTCCTCCACAGATACGCAGTATTTT